This is a list of T cell receptor beta chains from one sample in a study of shared clonotypes between healthy human individuals. Assay used: immunoSEQ multiplex PCR; TCRdb lists only in-frame clones, some missing. This table has more than 1.2 million clones, approximately 98.5% appearing once. Sequencing was done on a sample of naive CD4+ T cells sorted from blood. These receptor sequences come from a man aged 25-45 years in good health. The CDR3 runs from the conserved cysteine through the conserved F or W. Fields, in order: V gene, D gene, J gene, clone size, CDR3 protein, CDR3 DNA. The D gene is left open where the match is weak. Size values are once, few and many counts, or a class for expanded clones, and some rows have none.

TRBV19	-	TRBJ2-5	-	CASSISRVPRETQYF	TGTGCCAGTAGTATATCGCGGGTGCCCCGGGAGACCCAGTACTTC
TRBV7-7	-	TRBJ2-7	-	CASSYPNRTQSSYEQYF	TGTGCTAGCAGCTACCCCAATAGAACACAGAGCTCCTACGAGCAGTACTTC
TRBV30	-	TRBJ1-2	-	CAWSVGYGYTF	TGTGCCTGGAGTGTAGGGTATGGCTACACCTTC
TRBV11-2	TRBD2	TRBJ2-4	-	CASSPTGGVAKNIQYF	TGTGCCAGCAGCCCAACGGGGGGTGTAGCCAAAAACATTCAGTACTTC
TRBV5-1	-	TRBJ1-5	-	CASSPDRPNQPQHF	TGCGCCAGCAGCCCGGACAGACCCAATCAGCCCCAGCATTTT
TRBV6-5	-	TRBJ1-2	-	CASSRGSYYGYTF	TGTGCCAGCAGCCGGGGGAGCTACTATGGCTACACCTTC
TRBV15	TRBD2	TRBJ2-7	-	CATSRLAVDSSYEQYF	TGTGCCACCAGCAGACTAGCGGTCGACAGCTCCTACGAGCAGTACTTC
TRBV6-1	-	TRBJ2-7	-	CASKGAAEQYF	TGTGCCAGCAAAGGCGCTGCTGAGCAGTACTTC
TRBV18	TRBD2	TRBJ2-3	once	CASSPAGGADTQYF	TGTGCCAGCTCACCGGCGGGGGGCGCCGATACGCAGTATTTT
TRBV6-1	TRBD1	TRBJ1-3	-	CASGKTGGTGNTIYF	TGTGCCAGCGGTAAAACAGGGGGCACTGGAAACACCATATATTTT
TRBV29-1	-	TRBJ2-1	-	CSTGRNNEQFF	TGCAGTACGGGGAGAAACAATGAGCAGTTCTTC
TRBV6-6	-	TRBJ2-2	-	CASSDRYPNTGELFF	TGTGCCAGCAGTGACCGGTACCCAAACACCGGGGAGCTGTTTTTT
TRBV2	TRBD1	TRBJ1-1	-	CASTPDRTGNTEAFF	TGTGCCAGCACCCCGGACAGGACAGGGAACACTGAAGCTTTCTTT
TRBV21-1	-	TRBJ2-2	-	CASSIAFLGGRPYSTGELFF	TGTGCCAGCAGCATCGCTTTTTTGGGCGGGAGGCCATACTCCACCGGGGAGCTGTTTTTT
TRBV2	-	TRBJ1-5	-	CASSTDSANQPQHF	TGTGCCAGCAGTACGGACAGTGCCAATCAGCCCCAGCATTTT
TRBV19	TRBD2	TRBJ2-3	-	CASSPGLAGTDTQYF	TGTGCCAGTAGTCCGGGACTAGCGGGGACAGATACGCAGTATTTT
TRBV6-1	-	TRBJ1-2	-	CASSGFGGYMGQGGYGYTF	TGTGCCAGCAGTGGGTTCGGGGGTTATATGGGCCAAGGAGGCTATGGCTACACCTTC
TRBV9	-	TRBJ1-3	-	CASSVIPLGGIQGNTIYF	TGTGCCAGCAGCGTAATTCCCCTTGGGGGGATTCAGGGGAACACCATATATTTT
TRBV5-1	-	TRBJ2-7	-	CASRGPEYEQYF	TGCGCCAGCAGAGGCCCAGAGTACGAGCAGTACTTC
TRBV28	-	TRBJ1-5	-	CASTFSAEGQPQHF	TGTGCCAGCACCTTTAGTGCGGAGGGTCAGCCCCAGCATTTT
TRBV5-4	-	TRBJ2-3	-	CASSLDSTDTQYF	TGTGCCAGCAGCTTGGACTCCACAGATACGCAGTATTTT
TRBV7-9	-	TRBJ1-5	once	CASSLGLASEDNQPQHF	TGTGCCAGCAGCTTAGGTTTGGCGTCAGAAGATAATCAGCCCCAGCATTTT
TRBV18	-	TRBJ1-1	-	CASSTSLTEAFF	TGTGCCAGCTCAACCTCCTTAACTGAAGCTTTCTTT
TRBV4-1	TRBD1	TRBJ2-1	-	CASRATGTGNSYNEQFF	TGCGCCAGCAGGGCTACCGGGACAGGTAATTCCTACAATGAGCAGTTCTTC
TRBV5-6	TRBD1	TRBJ2-1	-	CASSRQGISNEQFF	TGTGCCAGCAGCCGACAGGGAATAAGCAATGAGCAGTTCTTC
TRBV6-5	-	TRBJ2-5	-	CASSSSGARETQYF	TGTGCCAGCAGTTCCTCGGGGGCGAGAGAGACCCAGTACTTC
TRBV5-1	-	TRBJ2-5	-	CASRGYVGGLDETQYF	TGCGCCAGCAGAGGGTACGTGGGGGGCCTCGATGAGACCCAGTACTTC
TRBV5-4	-	TRBJ2-7	-	CASSLDLIGEQYF	TGTGCCAGCAGCTTGGACCTAATTGGCGAGCAGTACTTC
TRBV10-3	TRBD1	TRBJ2-1	-	CAISEGGQGHAGEQFF	TGTGCCATCAGTGAGGGGGGACAGGGACATGCTGGTGAGCAGTTCTTC
TRBV9	-	TRBJ2-1	-	CASTRTDSYNEQFF	TGTGCCAGCACCCGGACGGATTCCTACAATGAGCAGTTCTTC
TRBV30	TRBD1	TRBJ2-1	-	CAWSSLRDRDLWNEQFF	TGTGCCTGGAGTTCCCTCCGGGACAGGGATTTGTGGAATGAGCAGTTCTTC
TRBV28	TRBD1	TRBJ2-3	-	CASSLKGASTDTQYF	TGTGCCAGCAGTTTAAAGGGGGCAAGCACAGATACGCAGTATTTT
TRBV18	TRBD2	TRBJ2-7	-	CASSPNSGLAGAGEQYF	TGTGCCAGCTCACCAAACAGCGGACTAGCGGGAGCAGGCGAGCAGTACTTC
TRBV5-4	TRBD1	TRBJ1-2	-	CASSRDGTGDYGYTF	TGTGCCAGCAGCCGCGACGGGACAGGGGACTATGGCTACACCTTC
TRBV9	TRBD2	TRBJ2-1	once	CASSVTQLAGLEDEQFF	TGTGCCAGCAGCGTAACACAACTAGCGGGACTAGAGGATGAGCAGTTCTTC
TRBV19	-	TRBJ2-1	-	CASKLGGNVLSEQFF	TGTGCCAGTAAGCTCGGCGGGAATGTCCTTAGTGAGCAGTTCTTC
TRBV7-2	TRBD2	TRBJ2-5	-	CASSPGGRARETQYF	TGTGCCAGCAGCCCCGGCGGGAGGGCCAGGGAGACCCAGTACTTC
TRBV6-1	TRBD1	TRBJ1-5	-	CATQGGRYQPQHF	TGTGCCACCCAGGGGGGACGTTATCAGCCCCAGCATTTT
TRBV28	-	TRBJ1-5	-	CASMSFRQGRPSNQPQHF	TGTGCCAGCATGTCGTTCCGACAAGGGCGACCTAGCAATCAGCCCCAGCATTTT
TRBV5-1	TRBD1	TRBJ1-1	once	CASSPVEGGSEAFF	TGCGCCAGCAGCCCGGTCGAAGGGGGCTCTGAAGCTTTCTTT
TRBV29-1	TRBD1	TRBJ2-7	-	CSVVDRVDYEQYF	TGCAGCGTCGTGGACAGGGTGGACTACGAGCAGTACTTC
TRBV10-1	TRBD1	TRBJ2-7	-	CASSDPGTGGAEQYF	TGCGCCAGCAGTGATCCCGGGACAGGGGGCGCCGAGCAGTACTTC
TRBV9	TRBD2	TRBJ2-3	-	CASSVERGITDTQYF	TGTGCCAGCAGCGTAGAGCGGGGAATCACAGATACGCAGTATTTT
TRBV6-5	-	TRBJ2-5	-	CASSKEGRTGTQYF	TGTGCCAGCAGCAAGGAGGGACGGACCGGGACCCAGTACTTC
TRBV2	TRBD2	TRBJ2-2	-	CASSPYSVLAGAGNTGELFF	TGTGCCAGCAGTCCTTACTCGGTACTAGCGGGAGCTGGGAACACCGGGGAGCTGTTTTTT
TRBV20-1	-	TRBJ1-1	-	CSAQAGEAFF	TGCAGTGCTCAAGCAGGGGAAGCTTTCTTT
TRBV9	-	TRBJ2-2	-	CASSVAPWANTGELFF	TGTGCCAGCAGCGTAGCGCCGTGGGCGAACACCGGGGAGCTGTTTTTT
TRBV28	-	TRBJ1-1	-	CASSFTGWRGTEAFF	TGTGCCAGCAGTTTTACAGGGTGGAGGGGCACTGAAGCTTTCTTT
TRBV5-8	TRBD2	TRBJ2-1	-	CASSLAASGRIYNEQFF	TGTGCCAGCAGCTTGGCGGCTAGCGGGAGGATCTACAATGAGCAGTTCTTC
TRBV4-1	-	TRBJ2-3	-	CASSQGGEFGDTQYF	TGCGCCAGCAGCCAAGGGGGGGAGTTTGGCGATACGCAGTATTTT
TRBV27	-	TRBJ1-2	-	CASSGQGTYGYTF	TGTGCCAGCAGTGGGCAGGGTACCTATGGCTACACCTTC
TRBV4-2	TRBD2	TRBJ2-2	once	CASSQVRPGLAGADTGELFF	TGTGCCAGCAGCCAAGTTCGACCGGGACTAGCGGGAGCGGACACCGGGGAGCTGTTTTTT
TRBV6-1	-	TRBJ1-1	-	CASSATTGWLGTEAFF	TGTGCCAGCAGTGCTACGACAGGCTGGTTGGGCACTGAAGCTTTCTTT
TRBV5-4	TRBD1	TRBJ1-1	-	CASSLGRGDTEAFF	TGTGCCAGCAGCTTGGGCAGGGGGGACACTGAAGCTTTCTTT